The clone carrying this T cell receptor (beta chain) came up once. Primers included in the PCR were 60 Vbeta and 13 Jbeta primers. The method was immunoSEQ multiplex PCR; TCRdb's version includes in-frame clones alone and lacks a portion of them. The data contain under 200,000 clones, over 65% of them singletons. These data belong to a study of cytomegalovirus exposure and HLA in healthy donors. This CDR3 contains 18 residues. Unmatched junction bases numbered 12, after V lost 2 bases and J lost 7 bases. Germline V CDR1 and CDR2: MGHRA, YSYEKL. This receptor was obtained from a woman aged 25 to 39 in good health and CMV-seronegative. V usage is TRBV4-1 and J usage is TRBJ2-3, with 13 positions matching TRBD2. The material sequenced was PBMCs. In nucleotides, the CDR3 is TGCGCCAGCAGCCAATTTGCCGGGACTAGCGGGGAGATAAATACGCAGTATTTT. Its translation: CASSQFAGTSGEINTQYF.